This T cell receptor (beta chain) was identified during a study of T-cell reconstitution after alpha-beta-depleted transplantation in children. TCRbeta library construction was performed incorporating unique molecular identifiers. From the PCR reads, TCRdb called clonotypes with MiXCR, one entry per CDR3 protein. The sample yields hundreds of thousands of distinct CDR3 sequences, 13% seen once. With regard to this clonotype: Its antigen is unknown.

The CDR3 spans 16 residues. Per the germline V gene, CDR1 is SGHTA and CDR2 is FQGTGA. J gave up 3 bases and V 0 bases, and 4 bases lay outside the gene matches. Study-wide points: One year post-transplant, T-cell counts and diversity were largely derived from T cells produced anew. Reports say that about two months after transplant, the alpha-beta T cells came out of several hundred graft clones that had expanded. After transplant, high TCRbeta diversity at day 60 in some patients arose from surviving recipient T cells and thymic progenitors.

The receptor was derived from a male patient between 10 and 17 years old who had a stem cell transplant for acute myeloid leukemia, so the T cells may come from the graft donor. The sequencing used PBMCs, mostly from graft donor cells, collected 360 days after TCRalphabeta/CD19-depleted stem cell transplant. The chain uses TRBV7-3 and TRBJ2-1; TRBD1 agrees at 8 bases. Written as DNA, the CDR3 is TGTGCCAGCAGCTTAACCCCCAGGGGGCTCTACAATGAGCAGTTCTTC. Its protein product is CASSLTPRGLYNEQFF.